This T cell receptor (beta chain) was retrieved from a study of T cells after yellow fever vaccination. In this sample, this clonotype turned up many times. Antigen specificity is unknown. Production of TCR cDNA was by 5'RACE template switching, which also added a universal primer site and UMIs. TCRdb re-derived calls from the 5' RACE reads in MiXCR, one entry per CDR3 protein. The sample lists some 300,000 distinct CDR3 sequences; around 9.3% were seen once. The CDR3 runs 15 residues. Germline V gene sequence: CDR1 SGHDT, CDR2 YYEEEE. The ends were cut back, 4 bases at V and 6 bases at J, with 17 bases in the middle. Study results and limitations: High-abundance clonotypes from the bulk population could contaminate FACS-sorted repertoires. Reappearance after the booster was observed for most primary-vaccination clones (roughly 96% CD4, over 70% CD8).

The receptor's source is a man younger than 30 who received the YFV17D yellow fever vaccine. The rearrangement links TRBV5-6 to TRBJ2-1; tentatively, D is TRBD2 (7 bases). Sequencing was performed on CD4+ T cells sorted from PBMCs, taken 5 days after the yellow fever booster vaccination. The CDR3 loop reads CASSLGGPRVNEQFF. The CDR3, as DNA: TGTGCCAGCAGCCTGGGGGGGCCTCGGGTCAATGAGCAGTTCTTC.